The T cell receptor (beta chain) under discussion was sequenced for a study of cytomegalovirus exposure and HLA in healthy donors. General study points: Later on, an analysis tied 15,000 to 20,000 TCR beta sequences to HLA alleles at 0.05 false discovery rate. From TCR beta sequences, most subjects' HLA-A and HLA-B alleles were reportedly predicted accurately.

PCR used 60 Vbeta primers and 13 Jbeta primers. Method: immunoSEQ multiplex PCR; TCRdb's copy keeps in-frame clones and lacks some. The table shows under 200,000 clones, with 81% occurring only once. The count of this clone is one. Its specificity is not known. CDR1 SGHNT and CDR2 YYREEE come from the germline V gene (reference sequence). CDR3 length: 15 residues. Trimming took off 0 bases at V and 0 bases at J, with 8 bases between the two ends. The sequence was collected from a woman under 30 in good health and CMV-seronegative. V and J are TRBV5-4 and TRBJ2-3; possibly TRBD2 for D (5 bases). The material sequenced was PBMCs. DNA for the CDR3: TGTGCCAGCAGCTTGGATCAGCGGAGCACAGATACGCAGTATTTT. Amino acids: CASSLDQRSTDTQYF.